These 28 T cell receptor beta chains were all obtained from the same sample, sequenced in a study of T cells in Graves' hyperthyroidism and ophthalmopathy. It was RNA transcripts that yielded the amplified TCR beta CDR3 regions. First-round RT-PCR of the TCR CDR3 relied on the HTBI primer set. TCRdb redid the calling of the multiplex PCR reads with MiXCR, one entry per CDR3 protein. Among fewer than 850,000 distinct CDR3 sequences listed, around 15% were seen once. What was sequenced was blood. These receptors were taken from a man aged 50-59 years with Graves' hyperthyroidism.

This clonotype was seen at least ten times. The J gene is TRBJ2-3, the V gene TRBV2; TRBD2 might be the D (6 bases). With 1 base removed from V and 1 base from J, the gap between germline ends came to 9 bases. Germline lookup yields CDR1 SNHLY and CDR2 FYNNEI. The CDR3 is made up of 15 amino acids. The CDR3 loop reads CASSEEWEGTDTQYF. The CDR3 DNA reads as TGTGCCAGCAGTGAAGAGTGGGAGGGCACAGATACGCAGTATTTT.

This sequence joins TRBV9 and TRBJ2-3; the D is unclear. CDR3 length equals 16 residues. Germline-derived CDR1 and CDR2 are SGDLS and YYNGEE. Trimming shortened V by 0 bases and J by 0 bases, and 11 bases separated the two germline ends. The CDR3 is CASSVESWPSTDTQYF. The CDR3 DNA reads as TGTGCCAGCAGCGTAGAGAGTTGGCCTAGCACAGATACGCAGTATTTT.

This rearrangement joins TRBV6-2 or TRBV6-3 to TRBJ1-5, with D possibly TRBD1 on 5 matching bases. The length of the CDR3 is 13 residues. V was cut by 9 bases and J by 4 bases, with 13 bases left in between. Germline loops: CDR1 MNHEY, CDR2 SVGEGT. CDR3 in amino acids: CASLGRLNQPQHF. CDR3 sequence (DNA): TGTGCCAGTCTGGGACGCTTAAATCAGCCCCAGCATTTT.

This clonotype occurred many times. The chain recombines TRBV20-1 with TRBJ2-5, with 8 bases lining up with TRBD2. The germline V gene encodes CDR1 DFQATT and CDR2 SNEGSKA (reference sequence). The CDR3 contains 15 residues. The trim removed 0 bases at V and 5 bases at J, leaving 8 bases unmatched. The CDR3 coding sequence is TGCAGTGCTAGAGATAGTGGGACGGGAGGGGAGACCCAGTACTTC. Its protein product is CSARDSGTGGETQYF.

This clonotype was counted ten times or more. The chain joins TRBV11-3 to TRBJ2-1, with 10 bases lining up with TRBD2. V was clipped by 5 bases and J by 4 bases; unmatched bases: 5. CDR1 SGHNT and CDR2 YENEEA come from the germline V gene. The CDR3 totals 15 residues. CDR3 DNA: TGTGCCAGCAGCCAGCGGGAGGGGGTTTACAATGAGCAGTTCTTC. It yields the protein CASSQREGVYNEQFF.

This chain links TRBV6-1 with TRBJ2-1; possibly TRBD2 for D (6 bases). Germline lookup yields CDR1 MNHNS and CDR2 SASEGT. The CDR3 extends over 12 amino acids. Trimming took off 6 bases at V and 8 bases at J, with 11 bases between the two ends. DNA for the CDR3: TGTGCCAGCAGGGGGACTGCCCATGAGCAGTTCTTC. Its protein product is CASRGTAHEQFF.

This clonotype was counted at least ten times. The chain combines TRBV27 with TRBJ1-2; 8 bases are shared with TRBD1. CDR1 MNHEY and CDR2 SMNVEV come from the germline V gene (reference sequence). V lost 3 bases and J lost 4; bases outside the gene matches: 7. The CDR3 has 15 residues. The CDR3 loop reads CASSFTPGGAYGYTF. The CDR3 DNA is TGTGCCAGCAGTTTTACTCCAGGGGGCGCCTATGGCTACACCTTC.

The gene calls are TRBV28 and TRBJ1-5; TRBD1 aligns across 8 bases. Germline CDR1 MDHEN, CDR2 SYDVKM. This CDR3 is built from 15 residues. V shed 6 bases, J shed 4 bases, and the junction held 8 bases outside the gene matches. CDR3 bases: TGTGCCAGCAGACCATCCGGACAGGGTAATCAGCCCCAGCATTTT. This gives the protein CASRPSGQGNQPQHF.

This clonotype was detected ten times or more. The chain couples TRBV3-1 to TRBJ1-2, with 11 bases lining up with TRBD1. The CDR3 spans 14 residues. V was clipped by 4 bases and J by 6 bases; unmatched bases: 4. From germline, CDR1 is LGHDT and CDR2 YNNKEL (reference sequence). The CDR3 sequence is CASSLGTGGNGYTF. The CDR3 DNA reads TGTGCCAGCAGCCTCGGGACAGGGGGGAATGGCTACACCTTC.

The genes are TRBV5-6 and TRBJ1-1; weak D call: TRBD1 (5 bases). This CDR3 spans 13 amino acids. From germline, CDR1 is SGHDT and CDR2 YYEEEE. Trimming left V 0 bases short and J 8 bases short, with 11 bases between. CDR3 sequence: CASSLEEGPEAFF. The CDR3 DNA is TGTGCCAGCAGCTTGGAGGAGGGGCCAGAAGCTTTCTTT.

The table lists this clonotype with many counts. The chain's CDR3 is CASSLLAEVSYEQYF. The CDR3 DNA reads TGTGCCAGCAGCTTACTAGCGGAGGTCTCCTACGAGCAGTACTTC. The V gene is TRBV13, the J gene TRBJ2-7; 7 bases map to TRBD2. CDR1 PRHDT and CDR2 FYEKMQ come from the germline V gene (reference sequence). This CDR3 contains 15 residues. Losses at the gene ends were 2 bases for V and 0 bases for J; bases not matched to a gene: 4.

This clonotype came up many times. The CDR3 spells CASSLYGTLETQYF. The CDR3 DNA reads as TGTGCCAGCAGCTTATATGGGACCTTGGAGACCCAGTACTTC. V and J are TRBV7-3 and TRBJ2-5; D tentatively fits TRBD1 or TRBD2 (5 bases each). This CDR3 comprises 14 residues. V shed 2 bases and J shed 5 bases, with 12 bases lying between them. Germline V CDR1 and CDR2: SGHTA, FQGTGA. Variable domain in full (rest from reference TRBV7-3 and TRBJ2-5): GAGVSQTPSNKVTEKGKYVELRCDPISGHTALYWYRQSLGQGPEFLIYFQGTGAADDSGLPNDRFFAVRPEGSVSTLKIQRTERGDSAVYLCASSLYGTLETQYFGPGTRLLVL.

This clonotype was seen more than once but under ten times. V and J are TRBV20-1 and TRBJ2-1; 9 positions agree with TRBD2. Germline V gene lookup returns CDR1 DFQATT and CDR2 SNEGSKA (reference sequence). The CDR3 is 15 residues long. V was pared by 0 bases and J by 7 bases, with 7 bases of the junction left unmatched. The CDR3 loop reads CSARDVAGEGNEQFF. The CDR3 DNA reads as TGCAGTGCTAGAGATGTAGCGGGAGAGGGGAATGAGCAGTTCTTC.

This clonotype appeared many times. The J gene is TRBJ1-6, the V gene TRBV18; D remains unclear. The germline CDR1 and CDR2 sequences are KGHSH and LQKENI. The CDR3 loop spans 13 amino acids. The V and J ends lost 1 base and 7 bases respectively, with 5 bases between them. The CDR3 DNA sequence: TGTGCCAGCTCACCACAGATGAATTCACCCCTCCACTTT. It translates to CASSPQMNSPLHF. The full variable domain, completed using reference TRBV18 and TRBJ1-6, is NAGVMQNPRHLVRRRGQEARLRCSPMKGHSHVYWYRQLPEEGLKFMVYLQKENIIDESGMPKERFSAEFPKEGPSILRIQQVVRGDSAAYFCASSPQMNSPLHFGNGTRLTVT.

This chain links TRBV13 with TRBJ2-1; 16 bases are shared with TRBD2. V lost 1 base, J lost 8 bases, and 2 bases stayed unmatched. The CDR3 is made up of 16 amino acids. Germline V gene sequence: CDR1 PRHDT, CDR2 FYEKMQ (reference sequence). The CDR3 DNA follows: TGTGCCAGCAGCTTAGCGGGACTAGCGGGAGGGCATGAGCAGTTCTTC. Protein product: CASSLAGLAGGHEQFF.

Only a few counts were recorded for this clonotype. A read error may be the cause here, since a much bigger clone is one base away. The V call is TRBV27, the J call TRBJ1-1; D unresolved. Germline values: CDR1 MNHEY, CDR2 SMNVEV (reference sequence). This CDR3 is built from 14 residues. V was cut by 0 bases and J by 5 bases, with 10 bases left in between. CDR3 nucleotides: TGTGCCAGCAGTTTATCCATGAGGAGTACTGAAGCTTTCTTT. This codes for CASSLSMRSTEAFF.

CDR3 loop: CASRSPGQGVHTEAFF. CDR3 nucleotide sequence: TGTGCCAGCAGGTCCCCGGGACAGGGGGTTCACACTGAAGCTTTCTTT. The rearrangement uses TRBV28 and TRBJ1-1, with 11 bases identical to TRBD1. Germline CDR1 reads MDHEN; CDR2 reads SYDVKM. With 6 bases clipped from V and 3 bases from J, the junction kept 9 bases outside the gene matches. The CDR3 sequence is 16 residues long.

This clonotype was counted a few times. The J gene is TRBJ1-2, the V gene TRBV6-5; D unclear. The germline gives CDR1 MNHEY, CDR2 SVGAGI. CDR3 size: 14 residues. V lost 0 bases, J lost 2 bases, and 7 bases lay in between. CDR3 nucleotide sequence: TGTGCCAGCAGTTACTCGGGATTGAACTATGGCTACACCTTC. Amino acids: CASSYSGLNYGYTF.

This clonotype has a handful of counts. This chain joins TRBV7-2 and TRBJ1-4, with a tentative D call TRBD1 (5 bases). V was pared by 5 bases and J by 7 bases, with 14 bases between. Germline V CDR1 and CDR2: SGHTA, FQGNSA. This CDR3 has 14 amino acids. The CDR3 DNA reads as TGTGCCAGCAGCCACAGGAGGAGGGGTGAAAAACTGTTTTTT. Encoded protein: CASSHRRRGEKLFF.

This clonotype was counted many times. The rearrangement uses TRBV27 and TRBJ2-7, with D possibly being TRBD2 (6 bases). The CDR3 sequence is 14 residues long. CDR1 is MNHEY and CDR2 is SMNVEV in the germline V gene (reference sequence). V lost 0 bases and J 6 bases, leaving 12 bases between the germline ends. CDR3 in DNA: TGTGCCAGCAGTTTATCTTTCGGGAGAGCCGAGCAGTACTTC. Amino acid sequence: CASSLSFGRAEQYF.

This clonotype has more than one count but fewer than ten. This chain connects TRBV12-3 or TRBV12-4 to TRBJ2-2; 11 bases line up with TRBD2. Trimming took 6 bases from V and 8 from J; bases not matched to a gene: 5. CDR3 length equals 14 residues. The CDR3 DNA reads TGTGCCAGCAGAGGGACTAGCGGAGCAGGGGAGCTGTTTTTT. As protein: CASRGTSGAGELFF.

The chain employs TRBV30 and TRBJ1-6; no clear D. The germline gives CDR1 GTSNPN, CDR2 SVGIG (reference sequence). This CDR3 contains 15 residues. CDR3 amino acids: CALEGEEAVHSPLHF. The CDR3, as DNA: TGTGCTCTGGAGGGAGAGGAGGCCGTCCATTCACCCCTCCACTTT.

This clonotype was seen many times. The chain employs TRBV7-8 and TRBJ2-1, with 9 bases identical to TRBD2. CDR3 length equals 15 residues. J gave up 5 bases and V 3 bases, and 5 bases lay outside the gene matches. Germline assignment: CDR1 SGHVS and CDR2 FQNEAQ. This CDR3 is CASSLRLAADNEQFF. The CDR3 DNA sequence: TGTGCCAGCAGCTTGCGACTAGCGGCTGACAATGAGCAGTTCTTC.

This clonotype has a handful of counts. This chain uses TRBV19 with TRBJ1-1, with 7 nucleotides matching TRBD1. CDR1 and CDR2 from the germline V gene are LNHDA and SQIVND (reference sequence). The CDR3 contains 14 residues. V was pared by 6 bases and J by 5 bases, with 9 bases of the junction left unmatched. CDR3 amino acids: CASSLTGFRTEAFF. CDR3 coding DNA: TGTGCCAGTAGCTTGACAGGGTTCCGAACTGAAGCTTTCTTT.

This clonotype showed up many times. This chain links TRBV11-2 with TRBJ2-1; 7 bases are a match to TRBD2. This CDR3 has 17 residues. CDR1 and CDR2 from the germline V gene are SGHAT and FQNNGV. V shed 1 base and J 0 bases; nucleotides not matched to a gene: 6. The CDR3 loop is CASSLVYGGSSYNEQFF. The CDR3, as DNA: TGTGCCAGCAGCTTAGTCTACGGCGGGAGCTCCTACAATGAGCAGTTCTTC. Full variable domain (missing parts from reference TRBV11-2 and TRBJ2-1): EAGVAQSPRYKIIEKRQSVAFWCNPISGHATLYWYQQILGQGPKLLIQFQNNGVVDDSQLPKDRFSAERLKGVDSTLKIQPAKLEDSAVYLCASSLVYGGSSYNEQFFGPGTRLTVL.

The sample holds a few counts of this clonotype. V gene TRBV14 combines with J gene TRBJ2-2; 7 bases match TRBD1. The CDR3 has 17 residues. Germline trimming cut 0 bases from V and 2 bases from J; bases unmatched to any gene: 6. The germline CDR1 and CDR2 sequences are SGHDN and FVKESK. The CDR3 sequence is CASSQDSYRGNTGELFF. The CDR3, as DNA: TGTGCCAGCAGCCAAGATAGTTACAGGGGCAACACCGGGGAGCTGTTTTTT.

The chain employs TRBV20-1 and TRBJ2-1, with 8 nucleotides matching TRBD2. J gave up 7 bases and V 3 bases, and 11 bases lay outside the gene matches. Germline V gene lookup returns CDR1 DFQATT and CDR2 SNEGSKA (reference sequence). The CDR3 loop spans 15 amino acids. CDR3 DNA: TGCAGTGCTAGGGTAGGGAATCCGGGGGGGAATGAGCAGTTCTTC. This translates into CSARVGNPGGNEQFF.

The CDR3 sequence is CASSFETGSKESNQPQHF. DNA of the CDR3: TGTGCCAGCAGTTTCGAAACAGGATCTAAGGAAAGCAATCAGCCCCAGCATTTT. This rearrangement joins TRBV12-3 or TRBV12-4 to TRBJ1-5; D is perhaps TRBD1 (5 bases). Trimming left V 3 bases short and J 1 base short, with 19 bases between. CDR3 length: 18 amino acids.